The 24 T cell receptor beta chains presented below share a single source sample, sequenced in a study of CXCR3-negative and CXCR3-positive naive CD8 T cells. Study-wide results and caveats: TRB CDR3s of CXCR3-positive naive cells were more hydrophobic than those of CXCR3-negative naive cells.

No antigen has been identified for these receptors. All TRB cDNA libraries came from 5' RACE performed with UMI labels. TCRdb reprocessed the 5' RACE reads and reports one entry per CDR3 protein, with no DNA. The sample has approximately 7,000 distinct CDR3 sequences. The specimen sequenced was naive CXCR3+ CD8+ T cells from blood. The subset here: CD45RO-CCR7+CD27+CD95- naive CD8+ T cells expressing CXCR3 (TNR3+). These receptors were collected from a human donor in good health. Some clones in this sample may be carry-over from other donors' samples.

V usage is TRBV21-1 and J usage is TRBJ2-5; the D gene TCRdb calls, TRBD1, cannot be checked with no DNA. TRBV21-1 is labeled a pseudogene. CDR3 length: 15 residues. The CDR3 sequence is CASSSKGTAQETQYF.

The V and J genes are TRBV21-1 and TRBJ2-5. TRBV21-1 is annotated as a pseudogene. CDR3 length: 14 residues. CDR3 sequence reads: CASSDWLKGETQYF.

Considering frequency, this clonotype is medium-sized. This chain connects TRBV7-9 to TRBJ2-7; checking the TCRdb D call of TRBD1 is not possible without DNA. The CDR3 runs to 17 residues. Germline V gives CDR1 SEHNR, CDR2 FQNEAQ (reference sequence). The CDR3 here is CASSFRDGQGPSYEQYF.

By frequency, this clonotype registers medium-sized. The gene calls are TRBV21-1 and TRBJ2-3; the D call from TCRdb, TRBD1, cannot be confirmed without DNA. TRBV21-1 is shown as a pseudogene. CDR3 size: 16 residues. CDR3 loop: CANGENRGRSTDTQYF.

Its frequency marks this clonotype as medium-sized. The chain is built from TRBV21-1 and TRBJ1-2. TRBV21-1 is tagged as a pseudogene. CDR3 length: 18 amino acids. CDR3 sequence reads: CASSIIPKPERGRDGYTF.

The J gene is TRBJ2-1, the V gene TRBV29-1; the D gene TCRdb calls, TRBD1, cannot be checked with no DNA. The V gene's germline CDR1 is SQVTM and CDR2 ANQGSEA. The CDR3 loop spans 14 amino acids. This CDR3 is CSFRPGQGYNEQFF.

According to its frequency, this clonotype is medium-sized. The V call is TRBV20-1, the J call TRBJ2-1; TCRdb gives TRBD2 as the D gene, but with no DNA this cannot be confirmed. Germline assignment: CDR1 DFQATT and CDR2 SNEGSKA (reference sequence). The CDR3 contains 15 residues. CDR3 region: CSATQGTSGSNEQFF.

The CDR3 spells CASSSLRGGEREKATQYF. This chain connects TRBV28 to TRBJ2-3; TCRdb's assignment of TRBD2 cannot be checked, as there is no DNA. CDR1 MDHEN and CDR2 SYDVKM come from the germline V gene. The CDR3 extends over 18 amino acids.

This chain's CDR3 is CSVIWMGSTYEQYF. This chain links TRBV29-1 with TRBJ2-7. CDR1 is SQVTM and CDR2 is ANQGSEA in the germline V gene. This CDR3 has 14 residues.

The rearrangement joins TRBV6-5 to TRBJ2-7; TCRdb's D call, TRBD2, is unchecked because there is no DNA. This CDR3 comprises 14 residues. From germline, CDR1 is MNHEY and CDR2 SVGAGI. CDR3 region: CASSYEGRGYEQYF.

The CDR3 sequence: CASSPGKVNTEAFF. The chain is built from TRBV5-1 and TRBJ1-1. In germline, CDR1 is SGHRS, CDR2 YFSETQ. The CDR3 runs to 14 residues.

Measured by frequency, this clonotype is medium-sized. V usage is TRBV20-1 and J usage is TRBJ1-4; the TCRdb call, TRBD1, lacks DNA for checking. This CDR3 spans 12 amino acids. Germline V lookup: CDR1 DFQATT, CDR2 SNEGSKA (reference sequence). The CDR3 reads CSAVWGDEKLFF.

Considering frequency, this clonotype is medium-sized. The CDR3 sequence is CASSRQGAGNTIYF. The chain combines TRBV27 with TRBJ1-3. The CDR3 spans 14 residues. The V gene's germline CDR1 is MNHEY and CDR2 SMNVEV (reference sequence).

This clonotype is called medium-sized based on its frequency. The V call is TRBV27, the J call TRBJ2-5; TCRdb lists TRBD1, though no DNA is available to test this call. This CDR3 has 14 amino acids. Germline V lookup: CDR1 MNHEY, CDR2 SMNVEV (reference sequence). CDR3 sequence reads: CASSSDRGGETQYF.

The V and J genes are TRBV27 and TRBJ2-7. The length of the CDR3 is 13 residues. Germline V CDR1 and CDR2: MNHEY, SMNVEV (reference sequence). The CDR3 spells CASSPRTSYEQYF.

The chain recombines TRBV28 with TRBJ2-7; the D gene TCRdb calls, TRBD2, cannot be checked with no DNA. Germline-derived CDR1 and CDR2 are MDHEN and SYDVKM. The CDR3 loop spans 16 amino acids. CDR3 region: CASRLNLAGPFHEQYF.

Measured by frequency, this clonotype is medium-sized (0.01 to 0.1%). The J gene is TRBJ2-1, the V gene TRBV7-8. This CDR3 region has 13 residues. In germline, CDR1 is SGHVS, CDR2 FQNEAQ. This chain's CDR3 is CASSFFSGNEQFF.

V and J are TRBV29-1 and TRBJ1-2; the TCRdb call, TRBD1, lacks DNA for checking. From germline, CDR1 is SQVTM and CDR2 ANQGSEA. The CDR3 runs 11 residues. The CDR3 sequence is CSGTGEPGYTF.

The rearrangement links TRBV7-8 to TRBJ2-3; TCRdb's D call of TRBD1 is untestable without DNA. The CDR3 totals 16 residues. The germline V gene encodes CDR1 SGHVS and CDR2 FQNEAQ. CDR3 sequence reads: CASSSLPGQSTFWSYF.

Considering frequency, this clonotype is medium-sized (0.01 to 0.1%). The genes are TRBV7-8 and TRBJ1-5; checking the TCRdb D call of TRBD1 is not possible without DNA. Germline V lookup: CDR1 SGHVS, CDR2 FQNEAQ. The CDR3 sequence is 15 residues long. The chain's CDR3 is CASSLGASSNQPQHF.

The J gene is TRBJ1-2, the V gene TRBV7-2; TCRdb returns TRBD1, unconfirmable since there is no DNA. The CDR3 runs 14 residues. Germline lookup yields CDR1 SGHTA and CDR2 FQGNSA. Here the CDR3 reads CASSSNLGHLGYTF.

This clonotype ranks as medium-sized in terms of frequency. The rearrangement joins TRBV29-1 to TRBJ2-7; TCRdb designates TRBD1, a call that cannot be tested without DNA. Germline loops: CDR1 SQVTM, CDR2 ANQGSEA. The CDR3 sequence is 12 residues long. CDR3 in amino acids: CSVVEQGSEQYF.

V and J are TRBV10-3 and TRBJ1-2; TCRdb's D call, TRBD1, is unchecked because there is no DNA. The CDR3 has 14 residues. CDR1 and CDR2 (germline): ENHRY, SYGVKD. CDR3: CAISEGTDPYGYTF.

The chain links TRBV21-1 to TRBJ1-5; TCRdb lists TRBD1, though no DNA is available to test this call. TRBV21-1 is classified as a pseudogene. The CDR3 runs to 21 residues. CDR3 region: CATSKDPQGAPTADSDQPQHF.